This T cell receptor beta chain emerged from a study of blood T cell repertoires in COVID-19. Clones were sequenced by immunoSEQ multiplex PCR, and TCRdb holds only the in-frame ones, with some missing. The table shows 190,000 or so clones, with around 90% occurring only once. The cohort comprised adults aged about 18 to 90 years residing in about 25 US areas. Cohorts were determined from participant-reported clinical history. Cohort 3 donors counted as recovered after two negative PCRs, clearance, or resolved symptoms. The sequenced sample was PBMCs or T cells enriched from blood (not recorded which). This receptor was identified in a woman younger than 35 who had recovered from COVID-19.

The CDR3: CASSLRGAGQPQHF. In DNA form, the CDR3 reads TGTGCCAGCAGCTTACGGGGGGCCGGACAGCCCCAGCATTTT. The chain uses TRBV13 and TRBJ1-5; a possible D gene is TRBD1 (6 bases). The V gene's germline CDR1 is PRHDT and CDR2 FYEKMQ (reference sequence). Trimming removed 2 bases at V and 7 bases at J, with 12 bases between. This CDR3 comprises 14 residues.